Below are 13 T cell receptor beta chains sequenced from a single sample in a study of blood T cells in healthy people across ages. A J-beta primer mix and a sample-barcoded 5' primer were used in a second PCR of roughly 6 to 11 cycles. Via MiXCR, TCRdb re-called the 5' RACE reads, giving one row per CDR3 protein. The sample includes about 680,000 distinct CDR3 sequences, approximately 49% of them seen just once. The sample was blood. The origin of the receptors is a woman aged 55-75 years in good health.

V gene TRBV29-1 combines with J gene TRBJ2-5; D is ambiguous. Trimming cost V 7 bases and J 2 bases, with 14 bases left between them. Germline V gene sequence: CDR1 SQVTM, CDR2 ANQGSEA. This CDR3 region has 13 residues. In DNA form, the CDR3 reads TGCAGCGGCGCTGAAGTACGTCAAGAGACCCAGTACTTC. It specifies CSGAEVRQETQYF.

Many counts were recorded for this clonotype. The chain has TRBV9 and TRBJ2-7; D unresolved. V dropped 5 bases and J dropped 5 bases, with 8 bases sitting between them. Germline CDR1 and CDR2: SGDLS and YYNGEE. CDR3 length: 11 residues. The CDR3, as DNA: TGTGCCAGCAGTGCATCCGACGAGCAGTACTTC. As protein: CASSASDEQYF.

This clonotype was seen a few times. The V gene is TRBV20-1, the J gene TRBJ1-4, with D maybe TRBD1 (5 bases). V was cut by 3 bases and J by 6 bases, with 11 bases left in between. The length of the CDR3 is 13 residues. The V gene's germline CDR1 is DFQATT and CDR2 SNEGSKA (reference sequence). This chain's CDR3 is CSASGPGHEKLFF. CDR3 in DNA: TGCAGTGCTAGCGGGCCGGGACATGAAAAACTGTTTTTT.

The V and J genes are TRBV28 and TRBJ2-7; the D gene is possibly TRBD1 (5 bases). Trimming stripped 9 bases from V and 1 base from J, with 19 bases between. Germline values: CDR1 MDHEN, CDR2 SYDVKM. The CDR3 is made up of 15 amino acids. The CDR3 nucleotides read TGTGCCAGTACCCTTCGAGGACATAGATCCTACGAGCAGTACTTC. Translation: CASTLRGHRSYEQYF.

Many counts were recorded for this clonotype. V gene TRBV29-1 combines with J gene TRBJ2-3, with D uncertain. The length of the CDR3 is 10 residues. Per the germline V gene, CDR1 is SQVTM and CDR2 is ANQGSEA. V was shortened by 8 bases and J by 6 bases, with 9 bases between the two germline ends. The CDR3 loop is CSLGSDTQYF. CDR3 nucleotides: TGCAGCCTTGGGTCCGATACGCAGTATTTT.

The table lists this clonotype with a few counts. The rearrangement uses TRBV29-1 and TRBJ1-1, with D hard to call. Trimming pared 5 bases from V and 5 bases from J, leaving 15 bases between. The CDR3 is 13 amino acids. The germline V gene encodes CDR1 SQVTM and CDR2 ANQGSEA. The CDR3, as DNA: TGCAGCGTTATCATACGGGCGGGTACTGAAGCTTTCTTT. Amino acid sequence: CSVIIRAGTEAFF.

The count of this clonotype is one. CDR3 sequence (DNA): TGTGCCAGCAGCTTGGTAGGCAGTCACACCGGGGAGCTGTTTTTT. It encodes CASSLVGSHTGELFF. The chain couples TRBV5-5 to TRBJ2-2, with D hard to call. In germline, CDR1 is SGHKS, CDR2 YYEKEE (reference sequence). V was shortened by 0 bases and J by 3 bases, with 9 bases between the two germline ends. The CDR3 runs 15 residues.

This chain joins TRBV11-2 and TRBJ2-1; TRBD1 or TRBD2 may be the D gene (7 bases each). The V gene lost 3 bases and the J gene lost 4 bases, with 13 bases spanning the gap. In germline, CDR1 is SGHAT, CDR2 FQNNGV. CDR3 size: 15 residues. CDR3 sequence reads: CASSFQGGPYNEQFF. Here the CDR3 DNA reads TGTGCCAGCAGCTTCCAGGGGGGGCCGTACAATGAGCAGTTCTTC.

This chain joins TRBV9 and TRBJ2-7; D ambiguous. V was cut by 0 bases and J by 0 bases, with 7 bases left in between. Germline V gives CDR1 SGDLS, CDR2 YYNGEE. The CDR3 extends over 14 amino acids. DNA for the CDR3: TGTGCCAGCAGCGTAGGAGGCAACTCCTACGAGCAGTACTTC. Residues: CASSVGGNSYEQYF.

The CDR3 loop is CSALSGGADTQYF. CDR3 nucleotide sequence: TGCAGTGCTTTAAGCGGAGGCGCAGATACGCAGTATTTT. The rearrangement links TRBV20-1 to TRBJ2-3; D might be TRBD2 (5 bases). Germline-derived CDR1 and CDR2 are DFQATT and SNEGSKA (reference sequence). The CDR3 loop spans 13 amino acids. Trimming left V 5 bases short and J 4 bases short, with 13 bases between.

This chain joins TRBV4-2 and TRBJ1-1; the match to TRBD1 covers 8 bases. The germline gives CDR1 LGHNA, CDR2 YNFKEQ. After removal of 0 bases from V and 5 bases from J, the junction contained 8 bases not matched to a gene. The CDR3 totals 16 residues. CDR3 coding DNA: TGTGCCAGCAGCCAAGAAGGTCCGGACAGGGCTACTGAAGCTTTCTTT. It is translated as CASSQEGPDRATEAFF.

The V and J genes are TRBV27 and TRBJ2-4; 7 bases agree with TRBD1. TRBJ2-7 explains the end of the DNA better; the J call may be wrong. In germline, CDR1 is MNHEY, CDR2 SMNVEV (reference sequence). The CDR3 has 15 amino acids. CDR3 in DNA: TGTGCCAGCAGATACCTGACAGGGTCTTTTCGCGAGCAGTACTTC. Translating gives CASRYLTGSFREQYF.

For this clonotype: An end of the junction differs from the germline gene, which may be a read error. The rearrangement links TRBV7-7 to TRBJ2-7; TRBD2 matches at 9 bases. The DNA end is a closer match to TRBJ2-1, so the J assignment may be wrong. CDR1 is SSHAT and CDR2 is FNYEAQ in the germline V gene (reference sequence). The CDR3 consists of 14 residues. The CDR3: CASSFGGRGNEQFF. DNA for the CDR3: TGTGCTAGCAGCTTTGGCGGGAGGGGTAATGAGCAGTTCTTC.